What follows describes a single TCR beta chain. The antigen it binds to is not known. Nothing much larger sits one base from this clone, and base qualities are not available. This sample stems from a study of identical twins (dated by TCRdb to the mid-2010s). For the study in its entirety: TCR alpha and beta repertoires from monozygotic twins, unrelated adults of various ages and cord blood were deep-sequenced to test whether fetal clonotypes persist. Replicate twin experiments were performed at different times using different library preparation protocols to rule out contamination.

Broader findings and caveats from the paper: Out-of-frame TCR alpha sharing in monozygotic twins was systematically underestimated by recombination models, whereas sharing between unrelated individuals was in agreement with the recombination models. The excess sharing between twins in beta out-of-frame sequences was weaker because fewer shared sequences reduced the signal-to-noise ratio. Invariant T cells such as MAIT and iNKT could partly confound zero-insertion analyses, although diverse VJ usage argued against such confounding for most clonotypes. Compared with coincidental sharing between unrelated individuals, out-of-frame TCR alpha sequences shared between twins showed an excess of sequences with low generation probability. Abundant cord blood beta clonotypes had fewer insertions, young adult naive repertoires showed a similar but weaker trend, and memory repertoires showed no such trend. Because the same donors could not be followed over many years, the conclusions depended on cross-sectional statistical analysis.

Every donor was a healthy Caucasian. Receptors were amplified or captured by 5' RACE. Sequencing took place on an Illumina HiSeq 2000. Template switching introduced a universal primer binding site; the final cDNA contained a unique molecular identifier, enabling accurate counting of TCR cDNA molecules. First-strand cDNA for TCR alpha and beta chains was synthesized from specific primers in the conserved constant-segment region. Each cDNA library was double barcoded, with a SMART-Mk sample barcode plus Illumina barcodes, to control for contamination. TruSeq adapter sequences, together with Illumina sample barcodes, were added in two successive PCR steps. TCR alpha and beta cDNA libraries were sequenced on the Illumina HiSeq platform with custom primers. As for the original processing: MiGEC processed the raw reads to extract unique molecular identifiers, while MiXCR was used to determine the CDR3 positions. For each individual, recombination models were inferred using an EM algorithm with the repgenHMM and IGoR tools. The analysis of shared clonotypes was done with the tcR package in R, with sharing normalized by the product of cloneset sizes. To study raw recombination without the effects of thymic and clonal selection, out-of-frame nonproductive sequences were analyzed. The public reads were run again by TCRdb, first through fastp at Q25 and then through MiXCR, and only productive beta chains were kept. Rows with a matching CDR3 protein are joined into one entry that keeps the most common DNA and genes. For this entry, the V and J calls and clone size follow TCRdb and not the study's own pipeline. For this sample there are about 1.7 million distinct CDR3 sequences; around a third appear just once. The top ten hold less than 0.35% of the sample.

The sequenced material came from cord blood. The TCR was taken from a newborn girl in good health.

The CDR3 sequence is CASSPTGANTGELFF. The DNA reads TGTGCCAGCAGCCCGACAGGAGCGAACACCGGGGAGCTGTTTTTT. The chain is made from TRBV5-5 and TRBJ2-2; TRBD1 is perhaps the D gene, given 6 matching bases. Relative to germline, V is 4 bases shorter and J is 0 bases shorter, with 10 bases between their ends. From its cysteine to its phenylalanine, the CDR3 spans 15 amino acids. Left in the record is the CDR3 DNA by itself, 45 bases read in frame from the first base. The germline V gene (reference sequence) gives CDR1 as SGHKS and CDR2 as YYEKEE. Reference TRBV5-5 and TRBJ2-2 proteins supply the regions before and after the CDR3; the full variable domain is: DAGVTQSPTHLIKTRGQQVTLRCSPISGHKSVSWYQQVLGQGPQFIFQYYEKEERGRGNFPDRFSARQFPNYSSELNVNALLLGDSALYLCASSPTGANTGELFFGEGSRLTVL.